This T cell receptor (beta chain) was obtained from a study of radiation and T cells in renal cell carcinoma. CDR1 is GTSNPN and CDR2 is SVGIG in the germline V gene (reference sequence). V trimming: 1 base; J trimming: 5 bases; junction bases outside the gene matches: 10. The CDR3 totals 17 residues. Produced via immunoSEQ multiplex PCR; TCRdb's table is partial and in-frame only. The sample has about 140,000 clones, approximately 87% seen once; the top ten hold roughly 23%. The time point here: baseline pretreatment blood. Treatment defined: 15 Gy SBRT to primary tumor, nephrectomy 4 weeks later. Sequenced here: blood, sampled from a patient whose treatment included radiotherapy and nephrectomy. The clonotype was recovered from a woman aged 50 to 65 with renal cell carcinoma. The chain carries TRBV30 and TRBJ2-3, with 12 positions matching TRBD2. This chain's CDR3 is CAWSARLSSGGEDTQYF. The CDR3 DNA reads TGTGCCTGGAGTGCCCGGCTTTCTAGCGGGGGGGAAGATACGCAGTATTTT.